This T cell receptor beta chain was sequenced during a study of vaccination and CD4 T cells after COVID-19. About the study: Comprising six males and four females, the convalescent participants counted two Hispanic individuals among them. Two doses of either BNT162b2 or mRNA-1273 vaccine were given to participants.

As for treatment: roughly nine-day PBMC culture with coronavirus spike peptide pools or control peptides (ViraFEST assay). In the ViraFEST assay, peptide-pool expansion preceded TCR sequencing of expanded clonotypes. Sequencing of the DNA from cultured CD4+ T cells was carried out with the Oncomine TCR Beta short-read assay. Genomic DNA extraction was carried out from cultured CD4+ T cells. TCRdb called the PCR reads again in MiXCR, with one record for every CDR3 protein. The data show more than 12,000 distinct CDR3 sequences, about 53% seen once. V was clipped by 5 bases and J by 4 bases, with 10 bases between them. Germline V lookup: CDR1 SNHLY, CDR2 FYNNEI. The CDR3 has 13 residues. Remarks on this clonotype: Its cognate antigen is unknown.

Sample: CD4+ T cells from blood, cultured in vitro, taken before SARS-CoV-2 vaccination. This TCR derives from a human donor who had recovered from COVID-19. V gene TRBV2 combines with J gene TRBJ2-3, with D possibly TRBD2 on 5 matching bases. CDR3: CASSTREADTQYF. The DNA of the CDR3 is TGTGCCAGCAGTACCCGGGAAGCAGATACGCAGTATTTT.